The T cell receptor (beta chain) under discussion was sequenced for a study of CD8 T cells in Susac syndrome. Random hexamers were used to reverse transcribe the RNA input (0.5 to 1 ug). TCRdb reprocessed the immunoSEQ multiplex PCR reads with MiXCR, giving one entry per CDR3 protein. The table shows about 190,000 distinct CDR3 sequences, with approximately 96% occurring only once. Sequencing was carried out using CD4+ T cells from PBMCs. The clonotype comes from a human donor with Susac syndrome.

The CDR3 loop reads CATSREAGSTDTQYF. The CDR3 DNA sequence: TGTGCCACCAGCAGAGAGGCCGGTAGCACAGATACGCAGTATTTT. The chain links TRBV15 to TRBJ2-3; D is uncertain. Germline CDR1 LNHNV, CDR2 YYDKDF (reference sequence). This CDR3 region has 15 residues. The V end was cut by 0 bases, the J end by 0 bases, with 7 bases between.